Described below is a single T cell receptor (beta chain) sequence and its context. No antigen is known for it. Per-base qualities were not stored, and no clone one base away is much larger. For CDR1 and CDR2, the germline V gene (reference sequence) lists LNHNV and YYDKDF. Including cysteine and phenylalanine, the CDR3 has 16 amino acids. CDR3 DNA is the only sequence kept; it has 48 bases, read in frame from the first base. V ends up 1 base short and J 7 bases short, with an unmatched junction base count of 8. To prepare the library, the immunoSEQ multiplex PCR assay was applied. For the multiplex PCR, a mixture combining 60 forward primers for TCR Vbeta segments and 13 reverse primers for TCR Jbeta segments was used. The CDR3 region of rearranged TCR beta genes was amplified from genomic DNA by a multiplex PCR assay. The amplified TCR beta libraries were sequenced on the Illumina HiSeq System as 87-base-pair reads. Per the source publication's procedure: A later analysis counted some 74 million unique TCR beta chains across the 666 repertoires, and some 11 million of these chains were shared by at least two donors. A nearest-neighbor algorithm error-corrected the raw reads and collapsed the reads into unique sequences, merging closely related sequences to remove PCR and sequencing errors. Alignment of CDR3 sequences to IMGT reference sequences was used to assign V, D and J gene segments. Each retained sequence needed at least a six-nucleotide match to both a V gene segment and a J gene segment. Rearrangements were classified as productive when the CDR3 lacked stop codons and remained in frame with V and J, and all other rearrangements were classified as non-productive. Following IMGT convention, CDR3 was defined as the stretch from the second conserved V-encoded cysteine to the conserved J-encoded phenylalanine. In an earlier analysis of 500 to 650 of the donors, sequences lacking an unambiguous match to a single V gene segment were excluded. In an earlier analysis of 450 to 750 of the donors, a V segment was called functional when productive rearrangements were above 56.7%, and segregating when the standard deviation between donors exceeded 5%. A statistical classification framework was built for diagnosing cytomegalovirus status from the catalog of TCR beta chain sequences. A later analysis assigned V and J genes by comparing TCR nucleotide sequences with IMGT/GENE-DB human TR gene sequences. Using the TCRdist pipeline, a later analysis assigned CDR3 sequences along with most-parsimonious VDJ recombination scenarios. In a later analysis, each TCR beta chain was defined by its CDR3 amino acid sequence together with its V-gene family, and reads lacking a unique V-gene family were excluded. As a way to deal with suspected cross-contamination and a sequencing artifact, a later analysis dropped 500 to 700 nucleotide sequences that were highly shared and had low generation probability. A later analysis calculated a clonal expansion index for each public chain from normalized within-repertoire ranks of inferred template counts. Generation probabilities in a later analysis came from a VDJ recombination model fitted to out-of-frame rearrangements, and those results were checked against IGoR. In a later analysis, TCR-TCR, TCR-HLA and TCR-CMV co-occurrence was scored with hypergeometric tests, and a repertoire-size bias correction was applied to TCR pairs. To estimate false discovery rates, a later analysis permuted the HLA or CMV assignments 20 times. A later analysis grouped co-occurring TCRs with DBSCAN, adding TCRdist sequence similarity when clustering within HLA-allele-positive subsets. Co-occurrence clustering excluded repertoires with fewer than 30,000 or more than 120,000 public chains, plus five with anomalous nucleotide sharing. Held by TCRdb, this immuneACCESS table contains in-frame sequences only and omits some clones. Under half of the omission traces to an unresolved V gene where checked; the cause of the rest is unknown. The DNA was the basis for D and trimming; V, J and clone size are from that table. Across this sample there are 150,000 to 200,000 clones, with 60% to 85% seen only once. The ten top clones hold approximately 3% of the sample.

The entry originates in a study of cytomegalovirus exposure and HLA in healthy donors (dated by TCRdb to 2016 to 2017). For the study in its entirety: According to an earlier analysis of 587 of the donors, 150 million to 200 million T cells yielded roughly 110 million unique TCR beta sequences and less than 300 Gb of sequence data. Donor age, sex, ethnicity and CMV serostatus were compiled alongside the repertoire data. To decide whether each TCR beta V gene segment behaved as functional or pseudogenic, an earlier analysis of approximately 600 of the donors relied on high-throughput TCR beta sequencing. Both class I and class II loci were covered by HLA typing, at four-digit resolution. The genetic ancestry cluster associated with self-reported Caucasian donors included around 76% of the roughly 390 genotyped donors. A later analysis re-analyzed previously published TCR beta repertoires from about 730 donors and added high-resolution HLA genotyping to study TCR occurrence patterns. All discovery cohort repertoires had been generated using a single sequencing platform. The later analysis used no new phenotypic data to find candidate immune exposures, relying instead on TCR beta sequences and their occurrence across donors. In addition to the first cohort of 666 subjects, a separate validation cohort of 100 to 150 different subjects was used. On average, around 240,000 unique TCR beta nucleotide sequences were sequenced per donor among several hundred genotyped donors of the cohort, with 15% to 20% of those sequences being non-productive. A later genetic analysis used genome-wide SNP genotypes for about 65% of the roughly 700 donors, treating that subset as a discovery cohort. An early release that covered about 600 HLA-typed donors contained about 290 gigabases of sequencing data and 85 million to 100 million unique TCR sequences. Typing coverage differed by locus: A, B, C, DRB1 and DQB1 were typed in about 620-640 donors, DQA1 in about 560, DPA1 in around 600, and DPB1 in just under 490. To predict cytomegalovirus infection status, the study brought together high-throughput TCR immunosequencing, statistical association of individual TCRs with disease status, and machine learning. Using immunosequencing, the study profiled T cell repertoires from 500 to 800 subjects and related those repertoires to cytomegalovirus serostatus. The study aimed to test whether signatures of past pathogen exposure could be identified by cataloging public T cell receptors. Roughly five DR-DQ haplotypes were treated as single units for association and clustering because of strong linkage in the cohort. Broader findings and caveats from the paper: In a later genetic analysis, a missense DCLRE1C variant was associated with V-gene and J-gene trimming of TCR beta chains, and the association was replicated in an independent cohort. The authors suggested that the approach could potentially be extended to other disease states and immunological phenotypes. The sequencing pipeline was judged likely to have produced a cluster of highly shared sequence variants as a technical artifact. At a false discovery rate of 0.05, a later analysis linked about 17,000 TCR beta sequences to specific HLA alleles. This cohort had only TCR beta chains sequenced, and the lack of alpha or paired-chain data limited which features could be detected. The 87-base-pair reads could not distinguish some IMGT-functional V segments, including TRBV6-2 and TRBV6-3, so those segments were excluded. Linkage disequilibrium might explain the correlated functional status among segregating V segments, but an unknown experimental factor could not be ruled out. A further reported finding was that TCR beta sequences accurately predicted the HLA-A and HLA-B alleles for most subjects in the first cohort. Immune exposure information for the cohort was limited to CMV serostatus. According to a later analysis, parvovirus B19, influenza, CMV and Epstein-Barr virus appeared linked to several top co-occurrence clusters. Sequencing depth was assumed to be roughly uniform across donors in the presence/absence analyses, though that assumption may not hold. A total of 150 or so TCR beta chains were listed by the study as associated with cytomegalovirus. When HLA alleles, especially DR and DQ, strongly co-occurred, attributing TCR associations to individual alleles was difficult. Broadly in line with IMGT annotations, most TCR beta V segments showed up in productive rearrangements about 87% or about 30% of the time in an earlier analysis of several hundred of the donors. In both the original and validation cohorts, the classifier was reported to diagnose cytomegalovirus status with high specificity and sensitivity. In a later analysis, most CMV-associated TCR beta chains were found to appear HLA-restricted, with HLA associations seemingly driven largely by CMV exposure. Most TCR sequences were observed very rarely across donors, whereas some public TCRs were present in many individuals. In vitro tests confirmed that a few of the cytomegalovirus-associated TCR beta chains recognize cytomegalovirus antigens. Because counts were too low, approximately 18 rarely observed V segments, including chromosome 9 orphons, were excluded from the earlier analysis of 587 of the donors. In a later analysis, HLA-associated TCR beta chains showed more clonal expansion and lower generation probabilities than non-associated chains that were equally common. According to a later analysis, TCR association rates differed among HLA loci, with DRB1 alleles showing the most associated TCRs and HLA-C alleles showing the fewest. Because HLA typing was unavailable for some donors at each locus, only the typed subset was used in association tests. According to a later genetic analysis, donors in an Asian-associated ancestry cluster had fewer N-insertions in productive TCRs than the roughly 660-donor mean.

The cohort was made up of around 720 healthy bone marrow donors. All cohort members were sampled while nominally healthy, although unrecorded immune exposures were likely present. The donor tested CMV seronegative, placing the donor among the 352 seronegative members of the cohort. A peripheral blood sample was collected from each donor, and TCR beta sequencing was performed on peripheral blood mononuclear cells. The Qiagen DNeasy Blood Extraction Kit was used to extract genomic DNA from the blood cell samples. The sample consisted of PBMCs. Recombination connected TRBV15 to TRBJ1-5, and 9 junction bases match TRBD1. This receptor was obtained from a woman in her forties in good health and CMV-seronegative. The CDR3 protein: CATSRGSGQGYQPQHF. The bases read TGTGCCACCAGCAGAGGTTCGGGACAGGGATACCAGCCCCAGCATTTT.